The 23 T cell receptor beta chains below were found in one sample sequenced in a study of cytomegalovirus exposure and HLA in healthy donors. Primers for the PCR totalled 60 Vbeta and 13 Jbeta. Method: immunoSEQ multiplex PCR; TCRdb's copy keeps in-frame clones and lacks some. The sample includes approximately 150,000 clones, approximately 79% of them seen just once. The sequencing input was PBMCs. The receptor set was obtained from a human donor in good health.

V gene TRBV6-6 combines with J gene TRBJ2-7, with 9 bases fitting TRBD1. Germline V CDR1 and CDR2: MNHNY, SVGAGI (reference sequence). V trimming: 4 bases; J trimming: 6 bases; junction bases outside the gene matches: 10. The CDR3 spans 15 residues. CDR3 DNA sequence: TGTGCCAGCAGTTCAACCGGGACAGGGTCGGCCGAGCAGTACTTC. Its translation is CASSSTGTGSAEQYF.

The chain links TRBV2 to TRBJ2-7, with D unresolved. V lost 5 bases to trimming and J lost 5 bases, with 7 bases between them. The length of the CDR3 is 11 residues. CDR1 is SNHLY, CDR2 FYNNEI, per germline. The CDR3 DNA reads TGTGCCAGCAGTCTCCCTCACGAGCAGTACTTC. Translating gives CASSLPHEQYF.

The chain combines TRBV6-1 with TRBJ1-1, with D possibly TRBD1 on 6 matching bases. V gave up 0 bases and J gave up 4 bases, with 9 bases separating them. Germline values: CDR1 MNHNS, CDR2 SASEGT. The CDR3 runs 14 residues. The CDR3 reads CASSEARGSTEAFF. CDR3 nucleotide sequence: TGTGCCAGCAGTGAAGCCAGGGGCAGCACTGAAGCTTTCTTT.

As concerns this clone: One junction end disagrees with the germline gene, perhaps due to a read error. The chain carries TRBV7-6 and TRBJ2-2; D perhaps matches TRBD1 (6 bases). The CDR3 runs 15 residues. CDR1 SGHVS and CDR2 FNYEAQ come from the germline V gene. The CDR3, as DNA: TGTACCAGCAGCTTGCGACAGGCCTCCAGCGGGGAGCTGTTTTTT. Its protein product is CTSSLRQASSGELFF.

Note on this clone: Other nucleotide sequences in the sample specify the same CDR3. The CDR3 spells CASSSVGATNEKLFF. The CDR3 coding sequence is TGTGCCAGCAGCTCAGTCGGGGCAACTAATGAAAAACTGTTTTTT. This chain uses TRBV7-8 with TRBJ1-4; D gene ambiguous. CDR3 length: 15 residues. Trimming removed 4 bases at V and 0 bases at J, with 9 bases between. Germline V gene data show CDR1 as SGHVS and CDR2 as FQNEAQ.

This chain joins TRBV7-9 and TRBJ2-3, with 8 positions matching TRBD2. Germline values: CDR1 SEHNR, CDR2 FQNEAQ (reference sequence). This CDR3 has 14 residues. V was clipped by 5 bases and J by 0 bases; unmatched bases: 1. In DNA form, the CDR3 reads TGTGCCAGCAGCCCTAGCGGGAGCACAGATACGCAGTATTTT. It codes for CASSPSGSTDTQYF.

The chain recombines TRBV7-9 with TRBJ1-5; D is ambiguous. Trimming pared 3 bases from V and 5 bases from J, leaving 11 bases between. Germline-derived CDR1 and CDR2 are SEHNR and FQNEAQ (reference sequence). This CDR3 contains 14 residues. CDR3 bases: TGTGCCAGCAGCTTGGAGGGTTTGGATCAGCCCCAGCATTTT. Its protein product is CASSLEGLDQPQHF.

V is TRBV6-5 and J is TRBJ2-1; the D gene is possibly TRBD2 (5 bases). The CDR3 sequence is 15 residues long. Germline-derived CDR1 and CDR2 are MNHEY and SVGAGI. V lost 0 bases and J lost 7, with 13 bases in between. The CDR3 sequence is CASSYSFSGGNEQFF. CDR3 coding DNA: TGTGCCAGCAGTTACTCGTTTTCGGGCGGGAATGAGCAGTTCTTC.

The CDR3 loop is CASSLARLEQYF. CDR3 DNA: TGTGCCAGCAGCTTGGCTAGACTAGAGCAGTACTTC. The genes are TRBV5-6 and TRBJ2-7; D might be TRBD2 (5 bases). V lost 0 bases and J lost 7, with 8 bases in between. The germline V gene has CDR1 SGHDT and CDR2 YYEEEE. The CDR3 length is 12 residues.

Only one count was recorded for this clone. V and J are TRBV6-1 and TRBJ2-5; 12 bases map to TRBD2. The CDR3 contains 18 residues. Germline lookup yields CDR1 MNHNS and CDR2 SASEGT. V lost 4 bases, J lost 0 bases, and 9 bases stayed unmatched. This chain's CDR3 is CASSGLAGGPGYQETQYF. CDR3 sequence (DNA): TGTGCCAGCAGTGGTCTAGCGGGGGGGCCTGGGTACCAAGAGACCCAGTACTTC.

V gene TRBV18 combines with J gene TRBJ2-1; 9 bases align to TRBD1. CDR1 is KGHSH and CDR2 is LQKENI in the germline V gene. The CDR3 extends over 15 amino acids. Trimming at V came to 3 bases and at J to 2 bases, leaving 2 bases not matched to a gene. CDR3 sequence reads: CASSPGQGAYNEQFF. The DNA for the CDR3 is TGTGCCAGCTCACCGGGACAGGGCGCCTACAATGAGCAGTTCTTC. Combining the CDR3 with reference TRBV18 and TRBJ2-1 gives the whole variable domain NAGVMQNPRHLVRRRGQEARLRCSPMKGHSHVYWYRQLPEEGLKFMVYLQKENIIDESGMPKERFSAEFPKEGPSILRIQQVVRGDSAAYFCASSPGQGAYNEQFFGPGTRLTVL.

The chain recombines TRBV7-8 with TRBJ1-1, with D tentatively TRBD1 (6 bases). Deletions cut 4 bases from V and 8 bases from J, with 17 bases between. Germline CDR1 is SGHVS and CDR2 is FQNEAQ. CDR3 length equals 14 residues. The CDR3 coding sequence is TGTGCCAGCAGCTCGTGGGACACCCAGCCCGAAGCTTTCTTT. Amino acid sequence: CASSSWDTQPEAFF.

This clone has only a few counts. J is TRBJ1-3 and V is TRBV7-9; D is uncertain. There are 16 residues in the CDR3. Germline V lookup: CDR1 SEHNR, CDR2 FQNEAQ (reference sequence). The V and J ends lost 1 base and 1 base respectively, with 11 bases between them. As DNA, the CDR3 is TGTGCCAGCAGCTTAGACGGTCCAGGTTCTGGAAACACCATATATTTT. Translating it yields CASSLDGPGSGNTIYF.

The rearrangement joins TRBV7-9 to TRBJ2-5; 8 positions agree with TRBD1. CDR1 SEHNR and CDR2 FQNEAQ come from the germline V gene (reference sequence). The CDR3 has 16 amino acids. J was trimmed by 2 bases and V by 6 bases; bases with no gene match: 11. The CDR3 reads CASRPAGTGHQETQYF. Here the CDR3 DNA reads TGTGCCAGCAGGCCCGCCGGGACAGGCCATCAAGAGACCCAGTACTTC.

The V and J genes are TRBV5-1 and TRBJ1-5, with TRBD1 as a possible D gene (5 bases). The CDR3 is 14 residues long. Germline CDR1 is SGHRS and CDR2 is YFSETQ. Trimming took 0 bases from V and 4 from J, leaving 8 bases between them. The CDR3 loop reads CASSLGSGNQPQHF. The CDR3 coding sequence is TGCGCCAGCAGCTTGGGGTCAGGGAATCAGCCCCAGCATTTT.

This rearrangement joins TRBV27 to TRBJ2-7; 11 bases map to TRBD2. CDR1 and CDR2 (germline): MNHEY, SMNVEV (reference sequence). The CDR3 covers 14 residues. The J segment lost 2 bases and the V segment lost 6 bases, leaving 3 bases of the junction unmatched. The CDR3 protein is CASSRSGGAYEQYF. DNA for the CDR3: TGTGCCAGCAGCCGTAGCGGGGGGGCCTACGAGCAGTACTTC.

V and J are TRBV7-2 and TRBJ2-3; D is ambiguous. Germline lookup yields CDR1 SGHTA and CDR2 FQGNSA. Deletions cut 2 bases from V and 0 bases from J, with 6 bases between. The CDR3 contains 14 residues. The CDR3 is CASSLLGSTDTQYF. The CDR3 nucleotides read TGTGCCAGCAGCTTATTGGGCAGCACAGATACGCAGTATTTT.

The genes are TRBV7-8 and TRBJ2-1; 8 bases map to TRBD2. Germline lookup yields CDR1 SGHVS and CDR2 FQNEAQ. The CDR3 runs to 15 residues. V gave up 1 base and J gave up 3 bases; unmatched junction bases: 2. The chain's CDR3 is CASSLGTSFYNEQFF. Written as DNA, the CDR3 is TGTGCCAGCAGCTTAGGGACTAGCTTCTACAATGAGCAGTTCTTC. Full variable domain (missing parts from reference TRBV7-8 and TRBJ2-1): GAGVSQSPRYKVAKRGQDVALRCDPISGHVSLFWYQQALGQGPEFLTYFQNEAQLDKSGLPSDRFFAERPEGSVSTLKIQRTQQEDSAVYLCASSLGTSFYNEQFFGPGTRLTVL.

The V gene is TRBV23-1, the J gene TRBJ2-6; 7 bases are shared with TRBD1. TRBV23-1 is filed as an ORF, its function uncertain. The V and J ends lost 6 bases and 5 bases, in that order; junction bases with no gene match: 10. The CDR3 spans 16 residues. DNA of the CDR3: TGCGCCAGCAGCACCGGGACAGTGCCCTGGGCCAACGTCCTGACTTTC. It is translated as CASSTGTVPWANVLTF.

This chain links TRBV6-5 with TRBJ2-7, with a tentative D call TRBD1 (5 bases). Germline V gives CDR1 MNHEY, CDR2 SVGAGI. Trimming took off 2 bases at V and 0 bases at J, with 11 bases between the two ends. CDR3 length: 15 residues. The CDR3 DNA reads TGTGCCAGCAGTTACCGAGGACACCTCTCCTACGAGCAGTACTTC. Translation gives CASSYRGHLSYEQYF.

In DNA, the CDR3 is TGTGCCAGCAGCTTTATCCCCCGGAACACTGAAGCTTTCTTT. Protein sequence: CASSFIPRNTEAFF. The rearrangement links TRBV7-9 to TRBJ1-1, with unresolved D. The CDR3 has 14 residues. Trimming took off 3 bases at V and 1 base at J, with 9 bases between the two ends. Germline V gene sequence: CDR1 SEHNR, CDR2 FQNEAQ (reference sequence).

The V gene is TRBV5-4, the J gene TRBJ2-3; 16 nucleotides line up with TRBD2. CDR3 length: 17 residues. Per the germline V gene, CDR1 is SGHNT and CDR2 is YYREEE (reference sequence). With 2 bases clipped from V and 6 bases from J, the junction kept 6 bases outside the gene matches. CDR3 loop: CASSFGGLAGGTDTQYF. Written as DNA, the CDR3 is TGTGCCAGCAGCTTCGGGGGACTAGCGGGGGGGACGGATACGCAGTATTTT. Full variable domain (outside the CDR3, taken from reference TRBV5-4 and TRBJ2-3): ETGVTQSPTHLIKTRGQQVTLRCSSQSGHNTVSWYQQALGQGPQFIFQYYREEENGRGNFPPRFSGLQFPNYSSELNVNALELDDSALYLCASSFGGLAGGTDTQYFGPGTRLTVL.

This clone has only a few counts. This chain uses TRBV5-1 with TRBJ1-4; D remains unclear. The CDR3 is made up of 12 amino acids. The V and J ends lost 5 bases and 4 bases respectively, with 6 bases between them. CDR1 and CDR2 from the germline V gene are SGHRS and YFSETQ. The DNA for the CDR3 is TGCGCCAGCAGTCGGGATAATGAAAAACTGTTTTTT. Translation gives CASSRDNEKLFF.